The clone carrying this T cell receptor (beta chain) came up a few times. In germline, CDR1 is MNHNY, CDR2 SVGAGI (reference sequence). Trimming cost V 8 bases and J 6 bases, with 7 bases left between them. This CDR3 comprises 11 residues. A J-beta primer mix and a sample-barcoded 5' primer were used in a second PCR of roughly 6 to 11 cycles. TCRdb reprocessed the 5' RACE reads with MiXCR, giving one entry per CDR3 protein. In the table there are about 1.1 million distinct CDR3 sequences, 35% to 45% of which are singletons. The data belong to a study of blood T cells in healthy people across ages. The TCR comes from a man aged 18 to 30 in good health. Sequences were obtained from blood. The chain is built from TRBV6-6 and TRBJ1-4; D is undetermined. The CDR3 sequence is CASRSDEKLFF. CDR3 in DNA: TGTGCCAGCCGATCCGATGAAAAACTGTTTTTT.